Below are 20 T cell receptor beta chains sequenced from a single sample in a study of cytomegalovirus exposure and HLA in healthy donors. The study ran its PCR with 60 Vbeta and 13 Jbeta primers. Clones were read by immunoSEQ multiplex PCR, and TCRdb kept only the in-frame ones, dropping some. The sample lists fewer than 250,000 clones, over 80% occurring once. Sequenced input: PBMCs. The receptors derive from a woman aged 50 to 65 in good health and CMV-seropositive.

As DNA, the CDR3 is TGTGCCAGCAGCCCGGACAGGGGGGATGAAAAACTGTTTTTT. It codes for CASSPDRGDEKLFF. This sequence joins TRBV6-5 and TRBJ1-4; 10 bases match TRBD1. Germline V gives CDR1 MNHEY, CDR2 SVGAGI. With 6 bases clipped from V and 6 bases from J, the junction kept 4 bases outside the gene matches. The CDR3 spans 14 residues.

The V gene is TRBV2, the J gene TRBJ1-5; D is undetermined. The CDR3 loop spans 12 amino acids. V dropped 6 bases and J dropped 6 bases, with 9 bases sitting between them. Germline CDR1 SNHLY, CDR2 FYNNEI. For the CDR3, the DNA is TGTGCCAGCAGCCCAAGGAGTCAGCCCCAGCATTTT. This sequence encodes CASSPRSQPQHF.

This chain joins TRBV19 and TRBJ1-2, with D hard to call. There are 12 residues in the CDR3. The V end was cut by 3 bases, the J end by 4 bases, with 6 bases between. From germline, CDR1 is LNHDA and CDR2 SQIVND (reference sequence). The chain's CDR3 is CASSIRVYGYTF. The CDR3, as DNA: TGTGCCAGTAGTATTCGCGTCTATGGCTACACCTTC. Looking up the rest from reference TRBV19 and TRBJ1-2 gives the full variable domain: DGGITQSPKYLFRKEGQNVTLSCEQNLNHDAMYWYRQDPGQGLRLIYYSQIVNDFQKGDIAEGYSVSREKKESFPLTVTSAQKNPTAFYLCASSIRVYGYTFGSGTRLTVV.

The chain has TRBV5-8 and TRBJ1-2; D is ambiguous. V was trimmed by 3 bases and J by 1 base, leaving 4 bases between them. The CDR3 runs 12 residues. Germline V lookup: CDR1 SGHTS, CDR2 YDEGEE. Here the CDR3 reads CASSSINYGYTF. The CDR3 DNA reads as TGTGCCAGCAGCTCCATTAACTATGGCTACACCTTC.

This clone has only one observation. The V and J genes are TRBV7-2 and TRBJ1-6; 8 bases are shared with TRBD1. From germline, CDR1 is SGHTA and CDR2 FQGNSA. The CDR3 sequence is 17 residues long. The ends lost 2 bases at V and 4 bases at J; junction bases unmatched: 7. CDR3 sequence reads: CASSLTGTGLYNSPLHF. Written as DNA, the CDR3 is TGTGCCAGCAGCTTAACCGGGACAGGCCTATATAATTCACCCCTCCACTTT.

V gene TRBV9 combines with J gene TRBJ1-1; no clear D gene. This CDR3 contains 15 residues. In germline, CDR1 is SGDLS, CDR2 YYNGEE. V gave up 1 base and J gave up 1 base, with 11 bases separating them. This CDR3 reads CASSVNPGGNTEAFF. In DNA, the CDR3 is TGTGCCAGCAGCGTAAACCCGGGAGGGAACACTGAAGCTTTCTTT.

The CDR3 loop is CASSESSAGLTEAFF. CDR3 sequence (DNA): TGTGCCAGCAGTGAATCTTCAGCGGGCCTTACTGAAGCTTTCTTT. The chain recombines TRBV6-1 with TRBJ1-1, with D unresolved. The germline CDR1 and CDR2 sequences are MNHNS and SASEGT. Deletions cut 2 bases from V and 5 bases from J, with 15 bases between. The CDR3 runs 15 residues.

The chain carries TRBV6-6 and TRBJ1-2, with 7 bases fitting TRBD1. Germline CDR1 reads MNHNY; CDR2 reads SVGAGI (reference sequence). V shed 5 bases, J shed 3 bases, and the junction held 3 bases outside the gene matches. There are 13 residues in the CDR3. In DNA, the CDR3 is TGTGCCAGCAGTCCCGGGACAGACTATGGCTACACCTTC. Protein: CASSPGTDYGYTF.

This clone was seen a few times. V gene TRBV6-1 combines with J gene TRBJ1-3; TRBD1 aligns across 7 bases. Germline V gives CDR1 MNHNS, CDR2 SASEGT. This CDR3 comprises 15 residues. After removal of 6 bases from V and 0 bases from J, the junction contained 5 bases not matched to a gene. CDR3 in DNA: TGTGCCAGCAGCAATGCAGGGGGCTCTGGAAACACCATATATTTT. Encoded protein: CASSNAGGSGNTIYF.

The chain couples TRBV7-2 to TRBJ2-7, with D perhaps TRBD2 (6 bases). This CDR3 contains 12 residues. Germline CDR1 reads SGHTA; CDR2 reads FQGNSA. V shed 6 bases and J shed 0 bases, with 6 bases lying between them. CDR3 loop: CASRGLSYEQYF. CDR3 DNA: TGTGCCAGCAGGGGACTCTCCTACGAGCAGTACTTC.

This chain joins TRBV7-2 and TRBJ2-7; a weak D match, TRBD2 (6 bases). Trimming took 3 bases from V and 4 from J, leaving 10 bases between them. Germline values: CDR1 SGHTA, CDR2 FQGNSA. This CDR3 has 13 residues. The CDR3 reads CASSLAGGYEQYF. The CDR3 bases are TGTGCCAGCAGCTTGGCTGGGGGGTACGAGCAGTACTTC.

The chain uses TRBV27 and TRBJ2-7; unclear D gene. This CDR3 is 13 amino acids long. Trimming shortened V by 6 bases and J by 3 bases, and 12 bases separated the two germline ends. CDR1 is MNHEY and CDR2 is SMNVEV in the germline V gene (reference sequence). CDR3 nucleotide sequence: TGTGCCAGCAGCCCCGGATCGGGCTACGAGCAGTACTTC. Translating gives CASSPGSGYEQYF.

J is TRBJ2-3 and V is TRBV7-2; 14 bases fit TRBD2. Per germline, CDR1 SGHTA and CDR2 FQGNSA. This CDR3 contains 16 residues. The trim removed 7 bases at V and 5 bases at J, leaving 8 bases unmatched. CDR3 DNA: TGTGCCAGCATCCTACCGGGACTAGCGGGGGTAGATACGCAGTATTTT. This translates into CASILPGLAGVDTQYF.

This clone occurred a few times. The chain has TRBV4-3 and TRBJ2-7; TRBD1 agrees at 7 bases. This CDR3 contains 16 residues. Germline V lookup: CDR1 LGHNA, CDR2 YSLEER. The V gene end was trimmed by 3 bases and the J gene end by 3 bases; junction bases not matched to a gene: 11. CDR3 DNA: TGCGCCAGCAGCCACAATAGGGGAGACAGGGACTACGAGCAGTACTTC. Its translation: CASSHNRGDRDYEQYF.

V usage is TRBV4-1 and J usage is TRBJ1-5, with D tentatively TRBD1 (6 bases). Germline CDR1 and CDR2: MGHRA and YSYEKL. The ends were cut back, 1 base at V and 0 bases at J, with 13 bases in the middle. The length of the CDR3 is 17 residues. The CDR3 bases are TGCGCCAGCAGCCAAGCAGGCAGGGGATATAGCAATCAGCCCCAGCATTTT. Its translation is CASSQAGRGYSNQPQHF.

The chain is built from TRBV7-9 and TRBJ1-5; 7 bases match TRBD1. Unmatched junction bases numbered 10, after V lost 3 bases and J lost 2 bases. The CDR3 sequence is 17 residues long. The germline gives CDR1 SEHNR, CDR2 FQNEAQ (reference sequence). In nucleotides, the CDR3 is TGTGCCAGCAGCTTTCAAGGGGATACAGGGGGCAATCAGCCCCAGCATTTT. Encoded protein: CASSFQGDTGGNQPQHF.

The chain has TRBV7-8 and TRBJ2-1, with TRBD1 matching over 9 bases. The CDR3 contains 15 residues. CDR1 is SGHVS and CDR2 is FQNEAQ in the germline V gene. The J segment lost 4 bases and the V segment lost 5 bases, leaving 6 bases of the junction unmatched. CDR3 nucleotides: TGTGCCAGCAGCCCGAACAGGGGGCGTTACAATGAGCAGTTCTTC. Its translation is CASSPNRGRYNEQFF.

The chain joins TRBV2 to TRBJ1-1, with no clear D. CDR3 length equals 10 residues. V lost 5 bases and J lost 9, with 7 bases in between. Germline V CDR1 and CDR2: SNHLY, FYNNEI. The chain's CDR3 is CASSYNKAFF. The CDR3 region has the DNA TGTGCCAGCAGTTATAATAAAGCTTTCTTT.

J is TRBJ2-7 and V is TRBV27; 8 bases are shared with TRBD1. The CDR3 totals 15 residues. The V gene's germline CDR1 is MNHEY and CDR2 SMNVEV (reference sequence). V shed 5 bases and J 2 bases; nucleotides not matched to a gene: 8. The CDR3: CASSQGQGPTYEQYF. The CDR3 DNA sequence: TGTGCCAGCAGTCAAGGACAGGGTCCTACCTACGAGCAGTACTTC.

This sequence joins TRBV7-9 and TRBJ1-1; 7 bases agree with TRBD1. The CDR3 is 17 residues long. Per the germline V gene, CDR1 is SEHNR and CDR2 is FQNEAQ (reference sequence). V trimming: 4 bases; J trimming: 4 bases; junction bases outside the gene matches: 15. The CDR3 region has the DNA TGTGCCAGCAGCTCTTACCTCGGGACAGACAGGAGCACTGAAGCTTTCTTT. This encodes CASSSYLGTDRSTEAFF.